The 22 T cell receptor beta chains below all came from one sample that was sequenced in a study of blood T cell repertoires in COVID-19. Profiling relied on immunoSEQ multiplex PCR, and the TCRdb table lists in-frame clones only, not all of them. The repertoire holds about 75,000 clones, with about four fifths as singletons. Sequencing used peripheral blood. Receptors were obtained from a woman aged 80 or over with active or convalescent COVID-19.

This chain uses TRBV6-2 or TRBV6-3 with TRBJ2-7; no reliable D call. V lost 0 bases and J lost 6, with 6 bases in between. The CDR3 is made up of 12 amino acids. From germline, CDR1 is MNHEY and CDR2 SVGEGT. As DNA, the CDR3 is TGTGCCAGCAGTTACTCTCTCTCCGAGCAGTACTTC. It codes for CASSYSLSEQYF.

CDR3 region: CASSGGSGTGGLGYTF. In DNA form, the CDR3 reads TGCGCCAGCAGCGGGGGTTCCGGGACAGGGGGCCTTGGCTACACCTTC. This sequence joins TRBV5-1 and TRBJ1-2; 12 positions agree with TRBD1. The CDR3 covers 16 residues. Per the germline V gene, CDR1 is SGHRS and CDR2 is YFSETQ. V lost 4 bases to trimming and J lost 7 bases; unmatched junction nucleotides: 11.

This clone was counted many times. J is TRBJ2-2 and V is TRBV27; 16 nucleotides agree with TRBD2. This CDR3 spans 18 amino acids. Germline trimming cut 5 bases from V and 6 bases from J; bases unmatched to any gene: 9. Germline CDR1 reads MNHEY; CDR2 reads SMNVEV (reference sequence). CDR3 in amino acids: CASSTGLAGGPVPGELFF. The CDR3 DNA reads as TGTGCCAGCAGTACGGGACTAGCGGGAGGGCCAGTACCCGGGGAGCTGTTTTTT.

The rearrangement joins TRBV5-6 to TRBJ2-1; D is undetermined. The CDR3 has 12 amino acids. Looked up from germline, CDR1 is SGHDT and CDR2 is YYEEEE. Trimming pared 5 bases from V and 6 bases from J, leaving 9 bases between. In DNA, the CDR3 is TGTGCCAGCAGGCTGCGTGGCAATGAGCAGTTCTTC. This translates into CASRLRGNEQFF.

The rearrangement uses TRBV6-5 and TRBJ1-1; 7 nucleotides line up with TRBD1. The V segment lost 0 bases and the J segment 3 bases; nucleotides outside the gene matches: 7. Germline lookup yields CDR1 MNHEY and CDR2 SVGAGI. The CDR3 is made up of 16 amino acids. This CDR3 is CASSYSKGAGYTEAFF. The CDR3 coding sequence is TGTGCCAGCAGTTACTCAAAGGGGGCCGGGTACACTGAAGCTTTCTTT.

On this clone itself: The same CDR3 also results from other DNA sequences found in this sample. J is TRBJ2-1 and V is TRBV5-1; 7 bases line up with TRBD2. The length of the CDR3 is 15 residues. V lost 0 bases, J lost 0 bases, and 0 bases stayed unmatched. In germline, CDR1 is SGHRS, CDR2 YFSETQ. The CDR3 DNA reads as TGCGCCAGCAGCTTGGGCGGGAGCTCCTACAATGAGCAGTTCTTC. As protein: CASSLGGSSYNEQFF.

J is TRBJ2-2 and V is TRBV28; 9 bases match TRBD2. Germline V lookup: CDR1 MDHEN, CDR2 SYDVKM. This CDR3 spans 16 amino acids. V lost 6 bases, J lost 7 bases, and 12 bases stayed unmatched. CDR3 DNA: TGTGCCAGCAGCCCCTGGGCCAGCGGGAGGTACGGGGAGCTGTTTTTT. Protein product: CASSPWASGRYGELFF.

The chain carries TRBV29-1 and TRBJ1-6; TRBD1 is a possible D gene (6 bases). CDR3 length: 16 amino acids. V shed 3 bases and J shed 0 bases, with 12 bases lying between them. Germline V gene data show CDR1 as SQVTM and CDR2 as ANQGSEA. CDR3 in DNA: TGCAGCGTTGAGAGACAGGAAAGCTCCTATAATTCACCCCTCCACTTT. Protein: CSVERQESSYNSPLHF.

The V call is TRBV6-1, the J call TRBJ2-7, with 10 positions matching TRBD1. Germline-derived CDR1 and CDR2 are MNHNS and SASEGT. The CDR3 totals 14 residues. The junction had 9 bases not matched to a gene; V was cut back by 6 bases and J by 7 bases. The CDR3 sequence: CASRPGQGSEEQYF. The CDR3 nucleotides are TGTGCCAGCAGGCCGGGACAGGGGTCCGAAGAGCAGTACTTC.

The J gene is TRBJ2-3, the V gene TRBV5-4; the D gene is possibly TRBD1 (5 bases). CDR1 and CDR2 (germline): SGHNT, YYREEE (reference sequence). This CDR3 comprises 16 residues. Trimming took off 2 bases at V and 0 bases at J, with 13 bases between the two ends. In DNA form, the CDR3 reads TGTGCCAGCAGCTTTACAGGCACCTTCAGCACAGATACGCAGTATTTT. Translation gives CASSFTGTFSTDTQYF.

The J gene is TRBJ1-2, the V gene TRBV27, with TRBD1 matching 11 bases. The germline V gene has CDR1 MNHEY and CDR2 SMNVEV (reference sequence). CDR3 length: 13 amino acids. The V gene end was trimmed by 5 bases and the J gene end by 8 bases; junction bases not matched to a gene: 4. DNA of the CDR3: TGTGCCAGCAGTCGGACAGGGGGCCGGGGCTACACCTTC. This translates into CASSRTGGRGYTF.

The chain has TRBV19 and TRBJ2-7, with D unresolved. This CDR3 region has 13 residues. Germline assignment: CDR1 LNHDA and CDR2 SQIVND (reference sequence). V lost 4 bases and J 3 bases, leaving 10 bases between the germline ends. CDR3 in amino acids: CASSKQPDYEQYF. Here the CDR3 DNA reads TGTGCCAGTAGTAAACAGCCCGACTACGAGCAGTACTTC.

This chain links TRBV6-5 with TRBJ1-1, with 8 bases fitting TRBD1. Per the germline V gene, CDR1 is MNHEY and CDR2 is SVGAGI. J lost 3 bases, V lost 5 bases, and 2 bases had no gene match. The CDR3 has 13 amino acids. CDR3 in DNA: TGTGCCAGCAGTCACAGGGGGGACACTGAAGCTTTCTTT. This codes for CASSHRGDTEAFF.

This clone was found once. The gene calls are TRBV27 and TRBJ1-1, with D possibly being TRBD1 (5 bases). Germline loops: CDR1 MNHEY, CDR2 SMNVEV (reference sequence). With 5 bases removed from V and 4 bases from J, the gap between germline ends came to 14 bases. The CDR3 sequence is 14 residues long. DNA for the CDR3: TGTGCCAGCAGTGCCCGGGGGTCCGGCACTGAAGCTTTCTTT. This encodes CASSARGSGTEAFF.

The CDR3 loop is CASSPPLGRDSYGYTF. In DNA, the CDR3 is TGTGCCAGCAGTCCCCCCCTAGGGAGAGATAGCTATGGCTACACCTTC. The chain has TRBV28 and TRBJ1-2; D remains ambiguous. Trimming pared 5 bases from V and 4 bases from J, leaving 20 bases between. The CDR3 contains 16 residues. CDR1 and CDR2 (germline): MDHEN, SYDVKM.

The chain is built from TRBV4-1 and TRBJ1-2, with a possible D match to TRBD1 (5 bases). This CDR3 is 14 amino acids long. V lost 4 bases to trimming and J lost 8 bases, with 17 bases between them. CDR1 and CDR2 from the germline V gene are MGHRA and YSYEKL. The CDR3 spells CASSPQWAQGGYTF. DNA of the CDR3: TGCGCCAGCAGCCCTCAGTGGGCCCAGGGAGGCTACACCTTC.

The chain has TRBV6-6 and TRBJ2-7, with 10 bases fitting TRBD2. The CDR3 is made up of 13 amino acids. J gave up 5 bases and V 9 bases, and 7 bases lay outside the gene matches. Per the germline V gene, CDR1 is MNHNY and CDR2 is SVGAGI (reference sequence). CDR3 sequence reads: CASRSGGAHEQYF. The DNA of the CDR3 is TGTGCCAGTAGGAGCGGGGGGGCCCACGAGCAGTACTTC.

The CDR3 nucleotides are TGTGCCAGCAGAGGGACAGCTATGAACACTGAAGCTTTCTTT. Protein sequence: CASRGTAMNTEAFF. The rearrangement links TRBV2 to TRBJ1-1, with 7 bases identical to TRBD1. Trimming removed 6 bases from V and 0 bases from J; junction bases left unmatched: 4. From germline, CDR1 is SNHLY and CDR2 FYNNEI. The CDR3 spans 14 residues.

The rearrangement uses TRBV24-1 and TRBJ2-1; perhaps TRBD2 as D (5 bases). This CDR3 has 14 amino acids. Trimming stripped 8 bases from V and 4 bases from J, with 14 bases between. The V gene's germline CDR1 is KGHDR and CDR2 SFDVKD. CDR3 amino acids: CATKVASPYNEQFF. The DNA for the CDR3 is TGTGCCACCAAGGTGGCTAGCCCGTACAATGAGCAGTTCTTC.

J is TRBJ2-1 and V is TRBV7-9; D is unclear. Trimming pared 1 base from V and 6 bases from J, leaving 10 bases between. The CDR3 runs 14 residues. Per germline, CDR1 SEHNR and CDR2 FQNEAQ (reference sequence). CDR3: CASSLVATINEQFF. The CDR3 nucleotides are TGTGCCAGCAGCTTAGTCGCTACCATCAATGAGCAGTTCTTC.

The V and J genes are TRBV18 and TRBJ1-4, with 7 positions matching TRBD1. Germline V lookup: CDR1 KGHSH, CDR2 LQKENI. J was trimmed by 8 bases and V by 6 bases; bases with no gene match: 6. The CDR3 is made up of 13 amino acids. The CDR3 loop is CASSSDREEKLFF. CDR3 sequence (DNA): TGTGCCAGCTCGTCCGACAGGGAAGAAAAACTGTTTTTT. Using reference TRBV18 and TRBJ1-4 for the parts outside the CDR3, the full variable domain is NAGVMQNPRHLVRRRGQEARLRCSPMKGHSHVYWYRQLPEEGLKFMVYLQKENIIDESGMPKERFSAEFPKEGPSILRIQQVVRGDSAAYFCASSSDREEKLFFGSGTQLSVL.

The gene calls are TRBV7-9 and TRBJ1-3; 9 positions match TRBD1. Trimming at V came to 5 bases and at J to 2 bases, leaving 7 bases not matched to a gene. The CDR3 covers 16 residues. The V gene's germline CDR1 is SEHNR and CDR2 FQNEAQ (reference sequence). The CDR3 loop reads CASSPPGQGAGNTIYF. The CDR3, as DNA: TGTGCCAGCAGCCCGCCGGGACAGGGAGCTGGAAACACCATATATTTT.